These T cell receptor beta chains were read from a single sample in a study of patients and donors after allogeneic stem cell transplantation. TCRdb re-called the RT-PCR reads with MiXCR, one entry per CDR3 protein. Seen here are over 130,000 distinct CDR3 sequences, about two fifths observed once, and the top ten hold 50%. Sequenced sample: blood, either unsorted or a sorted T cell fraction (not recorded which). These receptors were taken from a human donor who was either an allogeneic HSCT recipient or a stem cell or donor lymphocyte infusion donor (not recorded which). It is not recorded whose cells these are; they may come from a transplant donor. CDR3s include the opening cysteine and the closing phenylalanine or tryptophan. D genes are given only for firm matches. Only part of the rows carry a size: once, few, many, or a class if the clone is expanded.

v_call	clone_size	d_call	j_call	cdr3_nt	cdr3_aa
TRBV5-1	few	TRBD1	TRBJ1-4	TGCGCCAGCAGCTTGGACAGGGGAGGTAATGAAAAACTGTTTTTT	CASSLDRGGNEKLFF
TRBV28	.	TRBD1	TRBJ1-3	TGTGCCAGCAGTTTAGCCCCCGGGACAGGGGGAGGCCTGTACGGAAACACCATATATTTT	CASSLAPGTGGGLYGNTIYF
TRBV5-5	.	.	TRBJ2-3	TGTGCCAGCAGCCGTAGAGATACGCAGTATTTT	CASSRRDTQYF
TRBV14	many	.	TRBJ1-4	TGTGCCAGCAGCCCCTGGGGGGGGGAAAAACTGTTTTTT	CASSPWGGEKLFF
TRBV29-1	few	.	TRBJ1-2	TGCAGCGTTGAAGATCCGGCAGGGAGGGGCTACACCTTC	CSVEDPAGRGYTF
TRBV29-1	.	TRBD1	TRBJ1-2	TGCAGCGCCTTCCGAGGACAGGGCTCCTATGGCTACACCTTC	CSAFRGQGSYGYTF
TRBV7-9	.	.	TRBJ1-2	TGTGCCAGCAGCTTATCATCTGCAGGGCCGAACTATGGCTACACCTTC	CASSLSSAGPNYGYTF
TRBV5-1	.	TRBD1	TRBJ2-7	TGCGCCAGCAGTACGGACAGGGGAACCCACGAGCAGTACTTC	CASSTDRGTHEQYF
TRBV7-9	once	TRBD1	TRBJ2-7	TGTGCCGCGACGGGGACAGCCGGCCACGAGCAGTACTTC	CAATGTAGHEQYF
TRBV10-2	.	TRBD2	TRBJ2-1	TGCGCCAGCAAGTTAGCGGGGGGGTCCTACAATGAGCAGTTCTTC	CASKLAGGSYNEQFF
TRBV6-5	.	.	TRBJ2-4	TGTGCCAGCAGTTACTCTGGCGGCGGGAAAAACATTCAGTACTTC	CASSYSGGGKNIQYF
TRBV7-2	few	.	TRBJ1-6	TGTGCCAGCAGCCCGTCGGAGGATTCACCCCTCCACTTT	CASSPSEDSPLHF
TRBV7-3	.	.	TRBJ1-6	TGTGCCAGCAGCTTAAGATCGGTCGATTCACCCCTCCACTTT	CASSLRSVDSPLHF
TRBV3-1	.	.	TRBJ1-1	TGTGCCAGCAGCCAAGCGGGAACAGGGACGGAAGCTTTCTTT	CASSQAGTGTEAFF
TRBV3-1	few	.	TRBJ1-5	TGTGCCAGCAGCCGTATGTCAGGGGATCAGCCCCAGCATTTT	CASSRMSGDQPQHF